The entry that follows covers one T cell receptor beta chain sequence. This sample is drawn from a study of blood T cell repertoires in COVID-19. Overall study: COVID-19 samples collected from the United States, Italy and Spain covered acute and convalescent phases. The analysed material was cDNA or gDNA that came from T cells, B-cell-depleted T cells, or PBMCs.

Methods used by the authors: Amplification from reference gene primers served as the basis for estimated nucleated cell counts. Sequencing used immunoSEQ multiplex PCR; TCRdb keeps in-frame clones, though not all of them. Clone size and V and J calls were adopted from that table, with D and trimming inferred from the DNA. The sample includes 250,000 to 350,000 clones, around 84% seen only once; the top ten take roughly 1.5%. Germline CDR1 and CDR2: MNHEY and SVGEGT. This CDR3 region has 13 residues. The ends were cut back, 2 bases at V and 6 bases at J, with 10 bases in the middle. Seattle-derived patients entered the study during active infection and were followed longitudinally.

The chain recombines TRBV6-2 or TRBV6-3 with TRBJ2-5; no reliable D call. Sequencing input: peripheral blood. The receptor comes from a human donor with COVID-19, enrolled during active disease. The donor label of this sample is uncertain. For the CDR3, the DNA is TGTGCCAGCAGTTACAGATCTACCCAGACCCAGTACTTC. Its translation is CASSYRSTQTQYF.